These T cell receptor beta chains were read from a single sample in a study of cytotoxic CD8 clonotypes in ibrutinib-treated CLL. Sequencing was performed with immunoSEQ multiplex PCR; in TCRdb, only in-frame clones are kept and a portion is missing. The data contain 35,000 to 50,000 clones, less than 85% of them singletons. This material consisted of PBMCs, taken at disease progression, from a patient treated with ibrutinib. The receptors were sampled from a human donor with chronic lymphocytic leukemia. Each CDR3 is given with its conserved first and last residue. A D gene is named only where the DNA matches it firmly. Where a row states a size, it is once, few, many or the class of an expanded clone; other rows omit it.

clone size	J gene	V gene	D gene	CDR3 protein	CDR3 DNA
.	TRBJ2-1	TRBV6-6	.	CASSLDPLGGQFF	TGTGCCAGCAGCCTTGACCCATTAGGGGGGCAGTTCTTC
.	TRBJ2-5	TRBV5-4	.	CASGSQETQYF	TGTGCCAGCGGCTCCCAAGAGACCCAGTACTTC
.	TRBJ2-6	TRBV5-1	TRBD1	CASSYLTGGSGANVLTF	TGCGCCAGCAGCTACCTGACAGGGGGCAGTGGGGCCAACGTCCTGACTTTC
few	TRBJ1-2	TRBV28	.	CASYWSEGPGRYTF	TGTGCCAGCTACTGGAGTGAGGGGCCGGGCCGCTACACCTTC
.	TRBJ2-1	TRBV14	.	CASSSPYANEQFF	TGTGCCAGCAGCTCACCTTACGCCAATGAGCAGTTCTTC
.	TRBJ1-4	TRBV4-1	.	CASSQTGGAGSEKLFF	TGCGCCAGCAGCCAAACGGGAGGGGCCGGATCTGAAAAACTGTTTTTT
few	TRBJ2-2	TRBV11-3	.	CASSLSRWSGNTGELFF	TGTGCCAGCAGCTTGAGCCGGTGGAGCGGGAACACCGGGGAGCTGTTTTTT
.	TRBJ2-7	TRBV5-1	.	CASSLGTVTYEQYF	TGCGCCAGCAGCTTGGGGACTGTTACCTACGAGCAGTACTTC
.	TRBJ2-3	TRBV12-5	.	CASGWGGGTDTQYF	TGTGCTAGTGGTTGGGGCGGGGGCACAGATACGCAGTATTTT
.	TRBJ1-4	TRBV2	.	CASDPATNEKLFF	TGTGCCAGCGACCCTGCAACTAATGAAAAACTGTTTTTT
.	TRBJ2-3	TRBV2	.	CASGGGLSTDTQYF	TGTGCCAGCGGTGGAGGGCTAAGCACAGATACGCAGTATTTT
.	TRBJ2-5	TRBV20-1	.	CSASDKETQYF	TGCAGTGCTTCCGATAAAGAGACCCAGTACTTC
.	TRBJ2-5	TRBV5-1	TRBD2	CASSSGEGQETQYF	TGCGCCAGCAGCTCCGGGGAGGGGCAAGAGACCCAGTACTTC
.	TRBJ2-1	TRBV7-2	TRBD2	CASSYGLAGRLFF	TGTGCCAGCAGTTATGGACTAGCGGGACGACTGTTCTTC
.	TRBJ2-1	TRBV28	TRBD2	CASSLLADQYNEQFF	TGTGCCAGCAGTTTACTAGCGGATCAGTACAATGAGCAGTTCTTC
.	TRBJ2-7	TRBV13	.	CASSVPGHSSYEQYF	TGTGCCAGCAGCGTCCCCGGACATAGCTCCTACGAGCAGTACTTC
.	TRBJ2-3	TRBV7-9	.	CASRASGGTDTQYF	TGTGCCAGCAGGGCCTCCGGGGGCACAGATACGCAGTATTTT
.	TRBJ1-2	TRBV5-6	.	CASSIQDYGYTF	TGTGCCAGCAGCATCCAAGATTATGGCTACACCTTC
.	TRBJ2-7	TRBV30	.	CAWSVGGVSYEQYF	TGTGCCTGGAGTGTAGGCGGGGTCTCCTACGAGCAGTACTTC
.	TRBJ2-7	TRBV30	.	CAWSRRSSSYEQYF	TGTGCCTGGAGTCGTAGGAGCAGCTCCTACGAGCAGTACTTC
.	TRBJ2-2	TRBV9	.	CASSPPGQGGTGELFF	TGTGCCAGCAGCCCTCCTGGACAGGGAGGGACCGGGGAGCTGTTTTTT
.	TRBJ2-5	TRBV11-2	.	CASSLDGPTALETQYF	TGTGCCAGCAGCTTAGATGGTCCGACAGCCTTAGAGACCCAGTACTTC
.	TRBJ1-4	TRBV27	TRBD1	CASSLDRVAEKLFF	TGTGCCAGCAGTCTTGACAGGGTGGCTGAAAAACTGTTTTTT
.	TRBJ1-3	TRBV18	.	CASSPGTSGNTIYF	TGTGCCAGCTCACCGGGGACCTCTGGAAACACCATATATTTT
few	TRBJ1-2	TRBV10-1	.	CASSEDGNYGYTF	TGCGCCAGCAGTGAGGACGGAAACTATGGCTACACCTTC
.	TRBJ2-6	TRBV15	.	CATSSRGAGANVLTF	TGTGCCACCAGCAGCCGTGGGGCTGGGGCCAACGTCCTGACTTTC
.	TRBJ1-1	TRBV12-5	.	CASGLVRPPHRVTEAFF	TGTGCTAGTGGTTTGGTACGGCCCCCACACAGGGTCACTGAAGCTTTCTTT
.	TRBJ1-1	TRBV7-9	.	CASGRRAENTEAFF	TGTGCCAGCGGGAGGCGAGCAGAGAACACTGAAGCTTTCTTT
.	TRBJ1-4	TRBV25-1	TRBD1	CASSRTGGLEKLFF	TGTGCCAGCAGCCGGACAGGAGGCCTTGAAAAACTGTTTTTT